This TCR beta chain was recovered during a study of blood T cell repertoires in COVID-19. TCRdb's copy holds only in-frame clones and misses some; the assay was immunoSEQ multiplex PCR. This table has under 200,000 clones, 80% appearing once. CDR1 is SGDLS, CDR2 YYNGEE, per germline. With V trimmed by 2 bases and J by 2 bases, 11 bases remained unmatched. The CDR3 runs 18 residues. Sequencing was performed on peripheral blood. The receptor's source is a man aged 65 to 79 with active or convalescent COVID-19. The chain couples TRBV9 to TRBJ2-5, with 11 bases matching TRBD2. DNA of the CDR3: TGTGCCAGCAGCGTCAGTACTAGCGGGAGCGGAGGACAAGAGACCCAGTACTTC. Residues: CASSVSTSGSGGQETQYF.